Listed below are T cell receptor beta chains from one sample, sequenced in a study of beta chain features in type 1 diabetes. Generated by immunoSEQ multiplex PCR, the TCRdb table keeps only in-frame clones and is missing some. Seen here are approximately 360,000 clones, over 10% observed once, and the top ten hold 0.0095% to 0.013%. The sequencing input was naive CD4+ T cells from blood. All receptors derive from a woman aged 18-29 years with type 1 diabetes. CDR3s include the opening cysteine and the closing phenylalanine or tryptophan. The order of the fields is CDR3 length, V gene, J gene, clone size, D gene, CDR3 DNA, CDR3 protein. D genes are given only for firm matches. The size entry is marked missing in some rows and otherwise reads once, few, many or a size class.

cdr3_length: 15; v_call: TRBV5-1; j_call: TRBJ1-2; clone_size: few; d_call: TRBD1; cdr3_nt: TGCGCCAGCAGCTTGGGGGGACAGACTCTCTATGGCTACACCTTC; cdr3_aa: CASSLGGQTLYGYTF
cdr3_length: 16; v_call: TRBV11-2; j_call: TRBJ1-4; clone_size: .; d_call: .; cdr3_nt: TGTGCCAGCAGTACCCGGTCGGGGAGAGCTAATGAAAAACTGTTTTTT; cdr3_aa: CASSTRSGRANEKLFF
cdr3_length: 14; v_call: TRBV19; j_call: TRBJ2-7; clone_size: few; d_call: TRBD1; cdr3_nt: TGTGCCAGTAGTGCAACAGGGGCGAACTACGAGCAGTACTTC; cdr3_aa: CASSATGANYEQYF
cdr3_length: 12; v_call: TRBV18; j_call: TRBJ2-5; clone_size: .; d_call: .; cdr3_nt: TGTGCCAGCTCTCCCGGGGGAGAGACCCAGTACTTC; cdr3_aa: CASSPGGETQYF
cdr3_length: 11; v_call: TRBV29-1; j_call: TRBJ1-2; clone_size: few; d_call: .; cdr3_nt: TGCAGCGTTTTTACTAACTATGGCTACACCTTC; cdr3_aa: CSVFTNYGYTF
cdr3_length: 12; v_call: TRBV10-3; j_call: TRBJ1-1; clone_size: .; d_call: .; cdr3_nt: TGTGCCATCAATGGCAAATCCGGGGGAGCTTTCTTT; cdr3_aa: CAINGKSGGAFF
cdr3_length: 13; v_call: TRBV28; j_call: TRBJ2-5; clone_size: .; d_call: TRBD1; cdr3_nt: TGTGCCAGCAGGTCGACAGGGCGGGAGACCCAGTACTTC; cdr3_aa: CASRSTGRETQYF
cdr3_length: 15; v_call: TRBV4-3; j_call: TRBJ1-2; clone_size: few; d_call: .; cdr3_nt: TGCGCCAGCAGCCAAGAGGTACAGGGCCCCTATGGCTACACCTTC; cdr3_aa: CASSQEVQGPYGYTF
cdr3_length: 12; v_call: TRBV29-1; j_call: TRBJ1-1; clone_size: .; d_call: .; cdr3_nt: TGCAGCGTGGAGCCCCGGACAGCTGAAGCTTTCTTT; cdr3_aa: CSVEPRTAEAFF
cdr3_length: 14; v_call: TRBV4-2; j_call: TRBJ2-7; clone_size: few; d_call: .; cdr3_nt: TGTGCCAGCAGCCAAATCGCAGGGGGGTACGAGCAGTACTTC; cdr3_aa: CASSQIAGGYEQYF
cdr3_length: 13; v_call: TRBV5-6; j_call: TRBJ2-3; clone_size: few; d_call: .; cdr3_nt: TGTGCCAGCACCTCCCCCCCCACAGATACGCAGTATTTT; cdr3_aa: CASTSPPTDTQYF
cdr3_length: 14; v_call: TRBV5-1; j_call: TRBJ2-7; clone_size: few; d_call: TRBD1; cdr3_nt: TGCGCCAGCAGCCCGGGACAGGGGGCCTACGAGCAGTACTTC; cdr3_aa: CASSPGQGAYEQYF
cdr3_length: 11; v_call: TRBV9; j_call: TRBJ2-5; clone_size: few; d_call: .; cdr3_nt: TGTGCCAGCAGCTTGCGGGGGACCCAGTACTTC; cdr3_aa: CASSLRGTQYF
cdr3_length: 15; v_call: TRBV5-4; j_call: TRBJ2-1; clone_size: few; d_call: TRBD2; cdr3_nt: TGTGCCAGCAGCTTGGTAAGCGGGAGATTCAGTGAGCAGTTCTTC; cdr3_aa: CASSLVSGRFSEQFF
cdr3_length: 14; v_call: TRBV9; j_call: TRBJ2-5; clone_size: .; d_call: TRBD1; cdr3_nt: TGTGCCAGCAGCGTAGAAGGGGGCCGAGAGACCCAGTACTTC; cdr3_aa: CASSVEGGRETQYF
cdr3_length: 14; v_call: TRBV28; j_call: TRBJ1-5; clone_size: few; d_call: .; cdr3_nt: TGTGCCAGCAGTTTGGCGGGGAGTACCCCGGCCCAGCATTTT; cdr3_aa: CASSLAGSTPAQHF
cdr3_length: 17; v_call: TRBV14; j_call: TRBJ2-7; clone_size: few; d_call: TRBD2; cdr3_nt: TGTGCCAGCAGCCAGATGATAGCGGGAGAAGGGGACTACGAACAGTACTTC; cdr3_aa: CASSQMIAGEGDYEQYF
cdr3_length: 13; v_call: TRBV21-1; j_call: TRBJ2-7; clone_size: .; d_call: .; cdr3_nt: TGTGCCAGCAGCAATTATCCCTACTACGAGCAGTACTTC; cdr3_aa: CASSNYPYYEQYF
cdr3_length: 14; v_call: TRBV23-1; j_call: TRBJ1-1; clone_size: .; d_call: .; cdr3_nt: TGCGCCAGCAGTCAATCGGGCCGGAACACTGAAGCTTTCTTT; cdr3_aa: CASSQSGRNTEAFF
cdr3_length: 12; v_call: TRBV27; j_call: TRBJ1-6; clone_size: once; d_call: .; cdr3_nt: TGTGCCAGCAGTTTCTCGAATTCACCCCTCCACTTT; cdr3_aa: CASSFSNSPLHF
cdr3_length: 14; v_call: TRBV27; j_call: TRBJ2-7; clone_size: .; d_call: TRBD1; cdr3_nt: TGTGCCAGCAGTAGAGCAGGGGGCCTCTACGAGCAGTACTTC; cdr3_aa: CASSRAGGLYEQYF
cdr3_length: 17; v_call: TRBV18; j_call: TRBJ2-3; clone_size: .; d_call: .; cdr3_nt: TGTGCCAGCTCCCCATCTGTCCGAAGCTCTAGCACAGATACGCAGTATTTT; cdr3_aa: CASSPSVRSSSTDTQYF
cdr3_length: 18; v_call: TRBV15; j_call: TRBJ2-4; clone_size: few; d_call: TRBD2; cdr3_nt: TGTGCCACCAGCAGAGACCAGCGGGAGGGCCTAGTCAAAAACATTCAGTACTTC; cdr3_aa: CATSRDQREGLVKNIQYF
cdr3_length: 17; v_call: TRBV18; j_call: TRBJ2-1; clone_size: few; d_call: TRBD2; cdr3_nt: TGTGCCAGCTCACCACCATCGAGCGGGAGCGCCTACAATGAGCAGTTCTTC; cdr3_aa: CASSPPSSGSAYNEQFF
cdr3_length: 16; v_call: TRBV6-1; j_call: TRBJ2-1; clone_size: few; d_call: TRBD1; cdr3_nt: TGTGCCAGCAGTGAAGCGATGGGACAGGGGTTGAATGAGCAGTTCTTC; cdr3_aa: CASSEAMGQGLNEQFF
cdr3_length: 13; v_call: TRBV28; j_call: TRBJ2-6; clone_size: few; d_call: .; cdr3_nt: TGTGCCAGCAGTCCTACTGGGGCCAACGTCCTGACTTTC; cdr3_aa: CASSPTGANVLTF
cdr3_length: 15; v_call: TRBV7-9; j_call: TRBJ2-3; clone_size: .; d_call: .; cdr3_nt: TGTGCCAGCAGCTTAGGGAGAACTAGCACAGATACGCAGTATTTT; cdr3_aa: CASSLGRTSTDTQYF
cdr3_length: 16; v_call: TRBV28; j_call: TRBJ2-5; clone_size: few; d_call: .; cdr3_nt: TGTGCCAGCAGTTTACGTCAGGCGGGGGCGGGAGAGACCCAGTACTTC; cdr3_aa: CASSLRQAGAGETQYF
cdr3_length: 15; v_call: TRBV4-3; j_call: TRBJ2-7; clone_size: few; d_call: .; cdr3_nt: TGCGCCAGCAGCCAAGTAGTACAGGGATACTACGAGCAGTACTTC; cdr3_aa: CASSQVVQGYYEQYF
cdr3_length: 14; v_call: TRBV11-1; j_call: TRBJ2-7; clone_size: few; d_call: .; cdr3_nt: TGTGCCAGCAGCTTCGGACAGAGACTCTACGAGCAGTACTTC; cdr3_aa: CASSFGQRLYEQYF
cdr3_length: 15; v_call: TRBV4-1; j_call: TRBJ2-2; clone_size: few; d_call: .; cdr3_nt: TGCGCCAGCCGCAAGTGGGGGGGGGCCGCCGGGGAGCTGTTTTTT; cdr3_aa: CASRKWGGAAGELFF
cdr3_length: 13; v_call: TRBV9; j_call: TRBJ2-2; clone_size: few; d_call: .; cdr3_nt: TGTGCCAGCAGCAAAACGAGCACCGGGGAGCTGTTTTTT; cdr3_aa: CASSKTSTGELFF
cdr3_length: 14; v_call: TRBV10-3; j_call: TRBJ1-4; clone_size: few; d_call: TRBD1; cdr3_nt: TGTGCCATCAGTGAAGGAGGGGGCGGTGAAAAACTGTTTTTT; cdr3_aa: CAISEGGGGEKLFF
cdr3_length: 15; v_call: TRBV29-1; j_call: TRBJ2-7; clone_size: .; d_call: .; cdr3_nt: TGCAGCGTTGGTTTTTGGGGGAGGATCTCCTACGAGCAGTACTTC; cdr3_aa: CSVGFWGRISYEQYF
cdr3_length: 16; v_call: TRBV7-9; j_call: TRBJ2-3; clone_size: once; d_call: .; cdr3_nt: TGTGCCAGCAGCTTAAATGGAGTCGTAGGGGTTGATACGCAGTATTTT; cdr3_aa: CASSLNGVVGVDTQYF
cdr3_length: 16; v_call: TRBV7-9; j_call: TRBJ2-7; clone_size: .; d_call: .; cdr3_nt: TGTGCCAGCTACCCTCCCCGGACAGAGAGCTCCTACGAGCAGTACTTC; cdr3_aa: CASYPPRTESSYEQYF
cdr3_length: 15; v_call: TRBV19; j_call: TRBJ2-1; clone_size: .; d_call: .; cdr3_nt: TGTGCCAGTAGTATGTGGAGGGCCTCCTACAATGAGCAGTTCTTC; cdr3_aa: CASSMWRASYNEQFF
cdr3_length: 17; v_call: TRBV7-2; j_call: TRBJ2-7; clone_size: .; d_call: TRBD2; cdr3_nt: TGTGCCAGCAGCTTAGCGACTAGCGGAAGCCTAGGTGGCGAGCAGTACTTC; cdr3_aa: CASSLATSGSLGGEQYF
cdr3_length: 14; v_call: TRBV13; j_call: TRBJ2-5; clone_size: few; d_call: TRBD1; cdr3_nt: TGTGCCAGCAGCCCGACAGGGAAGTCTGAGACCCAGTACTTC; cdr3_aa: CASSPTGKSETQYF
cdr3_length: 13; v_call: TRBV6-5; j_call: TRBJ2-1; clone_size: .; d_call: .; cdr3_nt: TGTGCCAGTCAACTAAGCTCCTACAATGAGCAGTTCTTC; cdr3_aa: CASQLSSYNEQFF
cdr3_length: 13; v_call: TRBV28; j_call: TRBJ1-5; clone_size: .; d_call: .; cdr3_nt: TGTGCCACCCCAGGGCCGCGGGGCCAGCCCCAGCATTTT; cdr3_aa: CATPGPRGQPQHF
cdr3_length: 13; v_call: TRBV30; j_call: TRBJ1-4; clone_size: .; d_call: .; cdr3_nt: TGTGCCCGGCGGGCAGGCCTTAATGAAAAACTGTTTTTT; cdr3_aa: CARRAGLNEKLFF
cdr3_length: 16; v_call: TRBV5-1; j_call: TRBJ2-2; clone_size: few; d_call: TRBD2; cdr3_nt: TGCGCCAGCAGTTCTAGCGGGAGACAACGCACCGGGGAGCTGTTTTTT; cdr3_aa: CASSSSGRQRTGELFF
cdr3_length: 14; v_call: TRBV28; j_call: TRBJ2-5; clone_size: few; d_call: TRBD1; cdr3_nt: TGTGCCAGCAGTTTTACGCGGGACAGGGAGACCCAGTACTTC; cdr3_aa: CASSFTRDRETQYF
cdr3_length: 16; v_call: TRBV13; j_call: TRBJ1-1; clone_size: .; d_call: .; cdr3_nt: TGTGCCAGCAGCTCATTTTCGCGAGGCGGGGACACTGAAGCTTTCTTT; cdr3_aa: CASSSFSRGGDTEAFF
cdr3_length: 16; v_call: TRBV7-8; j_call: TRBJ2-1; clone_size: few; d_call: .; cdr3_nt: TGTGCCAGCAGCGTCAGGGGAATAAACTCCTACAATGAGCAGTTCTTC; cdr3_aa: CASSVRGINSYNEQFF
cdr3_length: 14; v_call: TRBV7-9; j_call: TRBJ2-7; clone_size: few; d_call: TRBD1; cdr3_nt: TGTGCCAGCAGCTTAGGGACAGGGCTCTACGAGCAGTACTTC; cdr3_aa: CASSLGTGLYEQYF
cdr3_length: 16; v_call: TRBV7-9; j_call: TRBJ2-3; clone_size: few; d_call: .; cdr3_nt: TGTGCCAGCAGCCGAGCCGGGACTCCGCGCACAGATACGCAGTATTTT; cdr3_aa: CASSRAGTPRTDTQYF
cdr3_length: 15; v_call: TRBV29-1; j_call: TRBJ2-1; clone_size: few; d_call: .; cdr3_nt: TGCAGCGTTCCAAGGGGCAACCTACACTACAATGAGCAGTTCTTC; cdr3_aa: CSVPRGNLHYNEQFF
cdr3_length: 12; v_call: TRBV6-6; j_call: TRBJ1-2; clone_size: few; d_call: .; cdr3_nt: TGTGCCAGCAGTTCGGGGAACTATGGCTACACCTTC; cdr3_aa: CASSSGNYGYTF